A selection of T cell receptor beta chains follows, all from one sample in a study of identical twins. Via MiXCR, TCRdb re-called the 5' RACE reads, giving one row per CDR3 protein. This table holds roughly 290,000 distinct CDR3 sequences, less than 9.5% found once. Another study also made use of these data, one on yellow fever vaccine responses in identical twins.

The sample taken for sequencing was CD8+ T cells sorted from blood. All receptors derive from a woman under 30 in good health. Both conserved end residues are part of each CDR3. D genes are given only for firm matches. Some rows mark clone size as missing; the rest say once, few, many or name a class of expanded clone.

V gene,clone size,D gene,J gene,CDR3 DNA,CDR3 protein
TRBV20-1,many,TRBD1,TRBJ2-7,TGCAGTGCCTCAGGAGGAACAGGGGGCTACGAGCAGTACTTC,CSASGGTGGYEQYF
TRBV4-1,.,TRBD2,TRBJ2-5,TGCGCCAGCAGCCAGATAGCGGGAGGGCCCTCTGAAGAGACCCAGTACTTC,CASSQIAGGPSEETQYF
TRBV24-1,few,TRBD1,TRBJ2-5,TGTGCCACCAGTGAGGTGACAGGGGGCCGAGAGACCCAGTACTTC,CATSEVTGGRETQYF
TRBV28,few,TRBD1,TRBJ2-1,TGTGCCAGCAGTTTTGGGGACAGGTACAATGAGCAGTTCTTC,CASSFGDRYNEQFF
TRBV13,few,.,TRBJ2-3,TGTGCCAGCACCCCCCCCCTGGAAACAGATACGCAGTATTTT,CASTPPLETDTQYF
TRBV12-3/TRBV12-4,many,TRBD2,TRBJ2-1,TGTGCCAGCAGTTTAAGCGGGAGATGGGACAATGAGCAGTTCTTC,CASSLSGRWDNEQFF
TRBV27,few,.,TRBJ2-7,TGTGCCAGCAGTTTATCCCGGGGGCCCTACGAGCAGTACTTC,CASSLSRGPYEQYF
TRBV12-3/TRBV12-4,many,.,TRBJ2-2,TGTGCCAGCAGCTCATTTGGGGAAATGGACACCGGGGAGCTGTTTTTT,CASSSFGEMDTGELFF
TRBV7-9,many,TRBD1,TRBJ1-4,TGTGCCAGCAGCCCAAGGAGGGACAGGGCTAGTGAAAAACTGTTTTTT,CASSPRRDRASEKLFF
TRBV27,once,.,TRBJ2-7,TGTGCCAGCAGTCGGCGAGGCGGCAGCTCCTACGAGCAGTACTTC,CASSRRGGSSYEQYF
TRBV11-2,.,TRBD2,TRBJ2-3,TGTGCCAGCAGCTTAGAGGCTAGCGGTGGGGATACGCAGTATTTT,CASSLEASGGDTQYF
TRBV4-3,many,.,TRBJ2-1,TGCGCCAGCAGCCACGGGAGCGTCTACAATGAGCAGTTCTTC,CASSHGSVYNEQFF
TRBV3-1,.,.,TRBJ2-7,TGTGCCAGCAGCCCCAGAACCACAGGGATCTCCTACGAGCAGTACTTC,CASSPRTTGISYEQYF
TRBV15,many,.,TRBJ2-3,TGTGCCACCAACCCGGGGGCCGCTTCAGATACGCAGTATTTT,CATNPGAASDTQYF